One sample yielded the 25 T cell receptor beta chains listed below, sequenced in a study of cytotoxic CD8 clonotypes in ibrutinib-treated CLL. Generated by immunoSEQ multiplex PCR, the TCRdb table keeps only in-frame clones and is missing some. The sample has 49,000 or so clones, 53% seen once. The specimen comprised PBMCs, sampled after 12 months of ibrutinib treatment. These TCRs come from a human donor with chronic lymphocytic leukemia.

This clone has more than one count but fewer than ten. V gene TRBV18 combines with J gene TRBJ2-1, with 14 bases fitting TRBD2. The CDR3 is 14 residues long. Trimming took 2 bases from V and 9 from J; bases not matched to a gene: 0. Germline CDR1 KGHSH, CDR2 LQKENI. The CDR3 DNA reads TGTGCCAGCTCACCAGGACTAGCGGGAGGTGAGCAGTTCTTC. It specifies CASSPGLAGGEQFF.

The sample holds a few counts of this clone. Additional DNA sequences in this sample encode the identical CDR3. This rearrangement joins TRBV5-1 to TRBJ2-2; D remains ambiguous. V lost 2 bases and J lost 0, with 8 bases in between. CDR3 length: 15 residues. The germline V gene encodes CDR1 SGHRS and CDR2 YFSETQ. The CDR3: CASSFELSNTGELFF. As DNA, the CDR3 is TGCGCCAGCAGCTTCGAACTATCGAACACCGGGGAGCTGTTTTTT.

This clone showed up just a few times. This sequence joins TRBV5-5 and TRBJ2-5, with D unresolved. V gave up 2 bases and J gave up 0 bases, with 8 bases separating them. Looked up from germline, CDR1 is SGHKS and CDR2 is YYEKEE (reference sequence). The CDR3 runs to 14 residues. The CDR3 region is CASSLGPYQETQYF. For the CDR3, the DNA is TGTGCCAGCAGCTTAGGACCGTACCAAGAGACCCAGTACTTC.

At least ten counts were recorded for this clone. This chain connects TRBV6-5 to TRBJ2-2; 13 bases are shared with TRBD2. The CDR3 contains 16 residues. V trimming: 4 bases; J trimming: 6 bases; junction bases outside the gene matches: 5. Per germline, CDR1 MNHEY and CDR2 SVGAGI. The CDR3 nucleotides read TGTGCCAGCAGTTCCTGGACTAGCGGGAGACCCGGGGAGCTGTTTTTT. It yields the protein CASSSWTSGRPGELFF.

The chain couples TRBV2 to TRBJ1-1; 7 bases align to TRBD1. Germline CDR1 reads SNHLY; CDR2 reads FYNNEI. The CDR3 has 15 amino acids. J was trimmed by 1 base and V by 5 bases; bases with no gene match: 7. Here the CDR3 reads CASSRDRVGNTEAFF. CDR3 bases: TGTGCCAGCAGTAGAGACAGGGTTGGGAACACTGAAGCTTTCTTT. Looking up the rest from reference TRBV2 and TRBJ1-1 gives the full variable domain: EPEVTQTPSHQVTQMGQEVILRCVPISNHLYFYWYRQILGQKVEFLVSFYNNEISEKSEIFDDQFSVERPDGSNFTLKIRSTKLEDSAMYFCASSRDRVGNTEAFFGQGTRLTVV.

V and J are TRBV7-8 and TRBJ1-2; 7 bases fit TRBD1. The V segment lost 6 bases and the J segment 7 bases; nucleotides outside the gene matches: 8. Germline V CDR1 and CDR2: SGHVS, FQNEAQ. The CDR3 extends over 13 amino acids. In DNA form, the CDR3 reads TGTGCCAGCAGTTCCCAGGGGGGAGGTGGCTACACCTTC. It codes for CASSSQGGGGYTF.

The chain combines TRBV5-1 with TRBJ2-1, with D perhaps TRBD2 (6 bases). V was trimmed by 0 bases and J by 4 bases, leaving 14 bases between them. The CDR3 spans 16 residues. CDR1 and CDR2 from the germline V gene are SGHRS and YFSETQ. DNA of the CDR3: TGCGCCAGCAGCTTGGATAGGGTAGCGGCTTACAATGAGCAGTTCTTC. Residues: CASSLDRVAAYNEQFF.

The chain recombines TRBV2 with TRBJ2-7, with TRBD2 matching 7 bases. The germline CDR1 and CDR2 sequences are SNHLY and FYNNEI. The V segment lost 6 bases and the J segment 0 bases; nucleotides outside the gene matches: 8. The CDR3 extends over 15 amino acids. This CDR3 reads CASRRDYRSSYEQYF. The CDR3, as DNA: TGTGCCAGCAGGAGGGACTACCGAAGCTCCTACGAGCAGTACTTC.

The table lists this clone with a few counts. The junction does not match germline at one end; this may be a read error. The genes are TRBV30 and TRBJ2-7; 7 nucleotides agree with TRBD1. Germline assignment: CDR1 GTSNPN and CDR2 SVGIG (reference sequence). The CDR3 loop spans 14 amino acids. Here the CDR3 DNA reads TGTGCCTGGAGTGTACAGGGGATCTCCTTCGAGCAGTACTTC. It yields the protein CAWSVQGISFEQYF.

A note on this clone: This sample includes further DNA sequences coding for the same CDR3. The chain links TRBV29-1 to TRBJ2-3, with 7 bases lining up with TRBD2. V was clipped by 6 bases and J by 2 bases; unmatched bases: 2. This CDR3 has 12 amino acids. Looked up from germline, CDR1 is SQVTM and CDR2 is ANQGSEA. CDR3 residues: CSVRGTTDTQYF. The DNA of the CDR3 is TGCAGCGTGCGGGGGACCACAGATACGCAGTATTTT.

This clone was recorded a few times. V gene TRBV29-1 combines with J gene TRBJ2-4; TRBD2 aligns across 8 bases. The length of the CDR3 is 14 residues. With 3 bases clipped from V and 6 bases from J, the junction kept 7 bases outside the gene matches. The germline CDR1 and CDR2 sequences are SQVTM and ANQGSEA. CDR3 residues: CSVDGAGAANIQYF. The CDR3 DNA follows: TGCAGCGTTGACGGAGCGGGAGCGGCAAACATTCAGTACTTC.

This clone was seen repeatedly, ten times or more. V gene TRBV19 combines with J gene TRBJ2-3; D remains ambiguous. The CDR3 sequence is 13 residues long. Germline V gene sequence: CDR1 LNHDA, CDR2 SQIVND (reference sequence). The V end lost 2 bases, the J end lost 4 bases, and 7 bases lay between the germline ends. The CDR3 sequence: CASSISRADTQYF. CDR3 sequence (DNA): TGTGCCAGTAGTATAAGTCGGGCAGATACGCAGTATTTT.

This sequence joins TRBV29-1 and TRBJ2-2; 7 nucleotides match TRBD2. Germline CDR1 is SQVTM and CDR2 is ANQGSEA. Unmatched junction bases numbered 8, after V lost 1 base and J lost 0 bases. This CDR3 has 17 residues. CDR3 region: CSVEGTRLAANTGELFF. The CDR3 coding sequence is TGCAGCGTTGAAGGAACCCGCCTAGCGGCGAACACCGGGGAGCTGTTTTTT.

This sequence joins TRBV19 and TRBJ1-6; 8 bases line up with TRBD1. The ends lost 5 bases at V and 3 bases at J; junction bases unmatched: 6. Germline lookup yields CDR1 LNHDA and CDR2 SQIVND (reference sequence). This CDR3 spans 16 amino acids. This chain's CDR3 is CASSLTTGGYNSPLHF. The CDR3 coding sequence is TGTGCCAGTAGTCTTACTACAGGGGGCTATAATTCACCCCTCCACTTT.

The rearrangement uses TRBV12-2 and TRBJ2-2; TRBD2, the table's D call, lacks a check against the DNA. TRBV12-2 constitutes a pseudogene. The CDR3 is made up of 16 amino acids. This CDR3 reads CASRRDGTCSPGELFF. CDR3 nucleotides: TGTGCAAGTCGCCGCGACGGGACTTGTAGCCCCGGGGAGCTGTTTTTT.

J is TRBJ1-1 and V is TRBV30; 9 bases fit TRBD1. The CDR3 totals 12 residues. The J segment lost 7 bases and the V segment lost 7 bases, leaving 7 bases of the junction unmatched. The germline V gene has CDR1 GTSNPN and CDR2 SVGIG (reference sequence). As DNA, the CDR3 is TGTGCCTCCCCGGGACAGGGTCTTGAAGCTTTCTTT. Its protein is CASPGQGLEAFF. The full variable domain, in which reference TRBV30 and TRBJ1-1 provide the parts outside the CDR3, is SQTIHQWPATLVQPVGSPLSLECTVEGTSNPNLYWYRQAAGRGLQLLFYSVGIGQISSEVPQNLSASRPQDRQFILSSKKLLLSDSGFYLCASPGQGLEAFFGQGTRLTVV.

The CDR3 region is CASSLTGARWTSGRSYNEQFF. As DNA, the CDR3 is TGTGCCAGCAGTTTAACTGGGGCCCGTTGGACTAGCGGTCGATCCTACAATGAGCAGTTCTTC. V usage is TRBV27 and J usage is TRBJ2-1, with 10 bases aligning to TRBD2. V shed 2 bases and J 1 base; nucleotides not matched to a gene: 17. This CDR3 has 21 residues. CDR1 and CDR2 from the germline V gene are MNHEY and SMNVEV (reference sequence).

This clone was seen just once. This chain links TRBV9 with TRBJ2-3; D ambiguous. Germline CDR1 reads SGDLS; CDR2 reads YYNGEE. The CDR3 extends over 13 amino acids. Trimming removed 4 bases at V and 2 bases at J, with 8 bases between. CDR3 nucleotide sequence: TGTGCCAGCAGCCAGATATACACAGATACGCAGTATTTT. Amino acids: CASSQIYTDTQYF. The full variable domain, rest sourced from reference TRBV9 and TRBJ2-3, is DSGVTQTPKHLITATGQRVTLRCSPRSGDLSVYWYQQSLDQGLQFLIQYYNGEERAKGNILERFSAQQFPDLHSELNLSSLELGDSALYFCASSQIYTDTQYFGPGTRLTVL.

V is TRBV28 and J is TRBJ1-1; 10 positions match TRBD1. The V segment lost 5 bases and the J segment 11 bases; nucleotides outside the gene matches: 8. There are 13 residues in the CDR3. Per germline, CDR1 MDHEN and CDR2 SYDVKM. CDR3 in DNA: TGTGCCAGCAGTCAGGACAGGGGGATCTCGGCTTTCTTT. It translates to CASSQDRGISAFF. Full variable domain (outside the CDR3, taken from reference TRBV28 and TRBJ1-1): DVKVTQSSRYLVKRTGEKVFLECVQDMDHENMFWYRQDPGLGLRLIYFSYDVKMKEKGDIPEGYSVSREKKERFSLILESASTNQTSMYLCASSQDRGISAFFGQGTRLTVV.

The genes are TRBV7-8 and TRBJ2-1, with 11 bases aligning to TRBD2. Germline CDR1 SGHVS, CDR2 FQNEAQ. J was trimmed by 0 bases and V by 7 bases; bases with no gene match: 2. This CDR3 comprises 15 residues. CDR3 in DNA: TGTGCCAGCATCGGGACTAGCGGCTCCTACAATGAGCAGTTCTTC. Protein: CASIGTSGSYNEQFF.

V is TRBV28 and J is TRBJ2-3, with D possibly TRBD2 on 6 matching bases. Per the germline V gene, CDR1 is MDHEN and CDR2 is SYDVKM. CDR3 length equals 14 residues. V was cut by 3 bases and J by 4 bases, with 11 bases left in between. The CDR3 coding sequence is TGTGCCAGCAGTTTGGGGGGAAGGGCAGATACGCAGTATTTT. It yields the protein CASSLGGRADTQYF.

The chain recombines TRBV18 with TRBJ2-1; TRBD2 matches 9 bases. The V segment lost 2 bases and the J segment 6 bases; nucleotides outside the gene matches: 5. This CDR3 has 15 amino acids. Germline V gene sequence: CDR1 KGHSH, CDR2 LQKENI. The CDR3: CASSPISGRGNEQFF. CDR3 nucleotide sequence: TGTGCCAGCTCACCAATTAGCGGGAGAGGCAATGAGCAGTTCTTC. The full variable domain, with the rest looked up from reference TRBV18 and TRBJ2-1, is NAGVMQNPRHLVRRRGQEARLRCSPMKGHSHVYWYRQLPEEGLKFMVYLQKENIIDESGMPKERFSAEFPKEGPSILRIQQVVRGDSAAYFCASSPISGRGNEQFFGPGTRLTVL.

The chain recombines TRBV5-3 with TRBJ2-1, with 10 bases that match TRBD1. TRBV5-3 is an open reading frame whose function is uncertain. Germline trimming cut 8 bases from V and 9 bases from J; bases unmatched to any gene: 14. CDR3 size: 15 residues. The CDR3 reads CASSLGGTGDAEQFF. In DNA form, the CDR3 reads TGTGCCAGCAGCCTGGGGGGGACAGGGGATGCTGAGCAGTTCTTC.

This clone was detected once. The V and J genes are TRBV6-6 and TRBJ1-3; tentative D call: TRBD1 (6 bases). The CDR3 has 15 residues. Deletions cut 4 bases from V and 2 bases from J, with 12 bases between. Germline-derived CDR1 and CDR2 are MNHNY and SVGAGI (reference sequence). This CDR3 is CASSSTGHTGNTIYF. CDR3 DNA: TGTGCCAGCAGTTCCACAGGGCACACTGGAAACACCATATATTTT.

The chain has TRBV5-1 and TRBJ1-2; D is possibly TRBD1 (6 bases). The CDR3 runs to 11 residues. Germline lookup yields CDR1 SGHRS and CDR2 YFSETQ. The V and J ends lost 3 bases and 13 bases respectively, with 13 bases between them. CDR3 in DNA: TGCGCCAGCAGCTCAACAGGGAAAGCCACCTTC. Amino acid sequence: CASSSTGKATF.